The entry that follows covers one TCR beta chain sequence. This sample is drawn from a study of T-cell memory formation after mild COVID-19. The CDR3 totals 14 residues. Germline assignment: CDR1 DFQATT and CDR2 SNEGSKA (reference sequence). Trimming removed 6 bases at V and 8 bases at J, with 17 bases between. In TCRdb, the 5' RACE reads were re-called with MiXCR into one record per CDR3 protein. The sample records under 250,000 distinct CDR3 sequences, roughly a tenth being singletons. The chain combines TRBV20-1 with TRBJ1-6; D unclear. Sequencing was done on a sample of PBMCs or a T cell subset sorted from them (not recorded which). This clonotype was obtained from a man aged 18-30 years who had mild COVID-19 (a few samples of this study predate the infection). Cell type and time point are not known. CDR3 protein: CSAAIRGFYSPLHF. The CDR3 DNA reads TGCAGTGCCGCGATCAGAGGGTTCTATTCACCCCTCCACTTT.